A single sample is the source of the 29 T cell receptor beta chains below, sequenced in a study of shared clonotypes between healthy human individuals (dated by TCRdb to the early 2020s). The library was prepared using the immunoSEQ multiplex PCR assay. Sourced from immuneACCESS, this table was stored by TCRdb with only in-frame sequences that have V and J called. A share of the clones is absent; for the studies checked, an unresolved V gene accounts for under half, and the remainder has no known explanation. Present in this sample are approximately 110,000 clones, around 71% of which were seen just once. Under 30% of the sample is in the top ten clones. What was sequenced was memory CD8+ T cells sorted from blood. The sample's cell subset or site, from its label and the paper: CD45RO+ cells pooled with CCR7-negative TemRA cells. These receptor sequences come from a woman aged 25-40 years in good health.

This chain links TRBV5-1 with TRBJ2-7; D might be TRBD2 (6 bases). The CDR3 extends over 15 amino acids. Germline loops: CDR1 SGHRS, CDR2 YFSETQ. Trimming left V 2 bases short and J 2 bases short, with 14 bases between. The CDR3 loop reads CASSFSAEGPYEQYF. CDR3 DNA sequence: TGCGCCAGCAGCTTCTCGGCGGAGGGCCCCTACGAGCAGTACTTC. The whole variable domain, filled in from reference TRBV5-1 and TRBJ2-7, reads KAGVTQTPRYLIKTRGQQVTLSCSPISGHRSVSWYQQTPGQGLQFLFEYFSETQRNKGNFPGRFSGRQFSNSRSEMNVSTLELGDSALYLCASSFSAEGPYEQYFGPGTRLTVT.

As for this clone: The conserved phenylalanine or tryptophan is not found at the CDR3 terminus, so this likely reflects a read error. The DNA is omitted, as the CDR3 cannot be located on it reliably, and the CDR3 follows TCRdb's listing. The CDR3 spells CASSETRDRVGL. The genes are TRBV2 and TRBJ2-3; whether TRBD1, the table's D call, matches the DNA was not checked. Termini included, the CDR3 measures 12 amino acids. The germline V gene encodes CDR1 SNHLY and CDR2 FYNNEI.

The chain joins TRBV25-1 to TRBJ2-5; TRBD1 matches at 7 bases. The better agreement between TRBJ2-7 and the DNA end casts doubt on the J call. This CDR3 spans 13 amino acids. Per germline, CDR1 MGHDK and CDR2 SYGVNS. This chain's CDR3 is CASSPGQSYEQYF. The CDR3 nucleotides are TGTGCCAGCAGTCCGGGACAGAGCTACGAGCAGTACTTC.

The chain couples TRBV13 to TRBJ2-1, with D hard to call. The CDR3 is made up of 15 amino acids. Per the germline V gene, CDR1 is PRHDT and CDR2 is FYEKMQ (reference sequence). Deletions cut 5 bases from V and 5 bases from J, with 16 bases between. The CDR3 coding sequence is TGTGCCAGCAGCCTAAGGCCGAGATTGGACAATGAGCAGTTCTTC. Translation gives CASSLRPRLDNEQFF.

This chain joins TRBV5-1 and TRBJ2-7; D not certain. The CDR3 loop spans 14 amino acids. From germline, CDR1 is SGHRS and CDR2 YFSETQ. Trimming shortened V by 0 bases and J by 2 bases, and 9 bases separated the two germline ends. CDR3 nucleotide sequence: TGCGCCAGCAGCTTGGGCCCTACCGCCTACGAGCAGTACTTC. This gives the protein CASSLGPTAYEQYF.

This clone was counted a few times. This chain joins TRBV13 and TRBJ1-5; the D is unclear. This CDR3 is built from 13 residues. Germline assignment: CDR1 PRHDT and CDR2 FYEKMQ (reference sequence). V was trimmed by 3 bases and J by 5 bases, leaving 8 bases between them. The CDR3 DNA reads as TGTGCCAGCAGCTTGGGCAAGTATCAGCCCCAGCATTTT. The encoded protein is CASSLGKYQPQHF.

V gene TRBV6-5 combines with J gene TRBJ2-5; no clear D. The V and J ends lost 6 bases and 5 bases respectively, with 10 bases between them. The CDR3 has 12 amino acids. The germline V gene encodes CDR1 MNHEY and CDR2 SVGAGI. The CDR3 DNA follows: TGTGCCAGCAGGAGTCTGCTGGAGACCCAGTACTTC. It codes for CASRSLLETQYF.

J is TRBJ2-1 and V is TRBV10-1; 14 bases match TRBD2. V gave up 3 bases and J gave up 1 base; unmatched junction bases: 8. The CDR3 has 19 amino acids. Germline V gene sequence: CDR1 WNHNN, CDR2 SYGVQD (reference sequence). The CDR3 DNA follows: TGCGCCAGCAGTGAAGTGGGACTAGCGGGAGTTTGGTCCTACAATGAGCAGTTCTTC. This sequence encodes CASSEVGLAGVWSYNEQFF.

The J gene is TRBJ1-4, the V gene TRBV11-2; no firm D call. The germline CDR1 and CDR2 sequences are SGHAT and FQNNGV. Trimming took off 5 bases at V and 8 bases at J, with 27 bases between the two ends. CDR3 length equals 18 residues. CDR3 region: CASSGNLEVHSLLEKLFF. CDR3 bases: TGTGCCAGCAGCGGAAACCTCGAGGTTCACAGCTTATTGGAAAAACTGTTTTTT.

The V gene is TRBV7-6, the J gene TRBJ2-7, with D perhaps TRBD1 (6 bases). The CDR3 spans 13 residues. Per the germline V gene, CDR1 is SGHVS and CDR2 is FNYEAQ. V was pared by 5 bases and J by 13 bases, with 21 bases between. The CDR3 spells CASSPLGTSPHYF. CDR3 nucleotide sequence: TGTGCCAGCAGCCCGCTAGGGACATCCCCCCACTACTTC.

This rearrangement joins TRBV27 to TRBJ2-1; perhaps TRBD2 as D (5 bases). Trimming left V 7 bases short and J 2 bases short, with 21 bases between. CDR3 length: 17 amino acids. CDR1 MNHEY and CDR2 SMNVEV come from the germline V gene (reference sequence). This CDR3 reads CASTTSGSAVPYNEQFF. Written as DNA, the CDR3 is TGTGCCAGCACTACTTCTGGGTCAGCGGTACCCTACAATGAGCAGTTCTTC.

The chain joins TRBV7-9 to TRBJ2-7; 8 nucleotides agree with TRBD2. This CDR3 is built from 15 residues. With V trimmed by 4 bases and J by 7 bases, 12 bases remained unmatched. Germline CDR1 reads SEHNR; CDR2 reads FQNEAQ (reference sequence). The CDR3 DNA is TGTGCCAGCAGCTCCGGGAGGGCCTCGGGATGGGAGCAGTACTTC. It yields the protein CASSSGRASGWEQYF.

In DNA, the CDR3 is TGTGCCAGCAGCCGAGCGGGGTCGCCTCGCGAGCAGTACTTC. Amino acid sequence: CASSRAGSPREQYF. This sequence joins TRBV27 and TRBJ2-7, with TRBD2 matching over 7 bases. This CDR3 has 14 amino acids. Trimming cost V 6 bases and J 6 bases; bases outside gene matches: 11. Germline values: CDR1 MNHEY, CDR2 SMNVEV (reference sequence).

CDR3 region: CASSLLQVGSGNTIYF. The CDR3 nucleotides read TGCGCCAGCAGCCTCCTACAGGTTGGCTCTGGAAACACCATATATTTT. The V call is TRBV5-1, the J call TRBJ1-3; perhaps TRBD1 as D (5 bases). Germline V CDR1 and CDR2: SGHRS, YFSETQ. The CDR3 consists of 16 residues. Between the trimmed V and J ends, which lost 4 bases and 0 bases, there was a span of 14 bases.

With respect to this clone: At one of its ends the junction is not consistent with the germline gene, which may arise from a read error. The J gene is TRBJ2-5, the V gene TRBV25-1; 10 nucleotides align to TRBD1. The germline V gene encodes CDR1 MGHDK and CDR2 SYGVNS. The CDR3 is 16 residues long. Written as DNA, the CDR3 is TGTGCCACCAGTCCCGGGACAGGGGAACGGGGTGAGACCCAGTACTTC. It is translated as CATSPGTGERGETQYF.

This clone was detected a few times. The CDR3 region has the DNA TGTGCCAGCAGTTTGACTAGCCGCTACGAGCAGTACTTC. Translated: CASSLTSRYEQYF. This chain links TRBV6-1 with TRBJ2-5, with TRBD2 matching 7 bases. The end of the DNA is better explained by TRBJ2-7, so the J call may be wrong. Germline CDR1 is MNHNS and CDR2 is SASEGT. The CDR3 is made up of 13 amino acids.

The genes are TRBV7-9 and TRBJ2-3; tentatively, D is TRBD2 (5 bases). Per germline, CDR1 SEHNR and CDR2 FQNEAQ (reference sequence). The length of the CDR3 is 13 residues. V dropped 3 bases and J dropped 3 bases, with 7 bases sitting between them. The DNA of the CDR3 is TGTGCCAGCAGCTTGGGAGTGACAGATACGCAGTATTTT. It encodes CASSLGVTDTQYF.

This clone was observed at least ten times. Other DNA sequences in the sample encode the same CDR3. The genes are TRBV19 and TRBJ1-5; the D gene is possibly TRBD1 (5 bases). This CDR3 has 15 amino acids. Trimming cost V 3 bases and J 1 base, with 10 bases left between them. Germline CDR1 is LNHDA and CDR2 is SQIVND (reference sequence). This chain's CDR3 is CASSIWGSSNQPQHF. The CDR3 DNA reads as TGTGCCAGTAGTATCTGGGGGAGCAGCAATCAGCCCCAGCATTTT.

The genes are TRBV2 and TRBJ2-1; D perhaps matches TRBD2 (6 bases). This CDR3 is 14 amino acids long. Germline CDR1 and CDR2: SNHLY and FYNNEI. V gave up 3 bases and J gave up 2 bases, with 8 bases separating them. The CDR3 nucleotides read TGTGCCAGCAGTGATCGGACTACCTACAATGAGCAGTTCTTC. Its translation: CASSDRTTYNEQFF.

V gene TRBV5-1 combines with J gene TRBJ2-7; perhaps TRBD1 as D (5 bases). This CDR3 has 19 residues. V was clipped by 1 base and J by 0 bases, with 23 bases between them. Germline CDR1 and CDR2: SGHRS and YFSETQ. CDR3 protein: CASSLSLRMTDPGSYEQYF. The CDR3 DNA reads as TGCGCCAGCAGCTTGAGTTTGAGGATGACAGACCCGGGCTCCTACGAGCAGTACTTC.

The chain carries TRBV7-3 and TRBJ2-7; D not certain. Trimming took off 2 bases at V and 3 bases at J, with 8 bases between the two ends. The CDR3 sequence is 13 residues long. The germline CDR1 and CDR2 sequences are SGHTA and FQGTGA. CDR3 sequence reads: CASSLGVNYEQYF. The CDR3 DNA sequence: TGTGCCAGCAGCTTAGGGGTGAACTACGAGCAGTACTTC.

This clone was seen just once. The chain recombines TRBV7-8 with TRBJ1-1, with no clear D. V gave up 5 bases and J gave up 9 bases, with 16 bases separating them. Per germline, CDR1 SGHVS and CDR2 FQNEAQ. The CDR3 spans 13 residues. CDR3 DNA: TGTGCCAGCAGCCGAAACACCTGGGGAAAAGCTTTCTTT. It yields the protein CASSRNTWGKAFF.

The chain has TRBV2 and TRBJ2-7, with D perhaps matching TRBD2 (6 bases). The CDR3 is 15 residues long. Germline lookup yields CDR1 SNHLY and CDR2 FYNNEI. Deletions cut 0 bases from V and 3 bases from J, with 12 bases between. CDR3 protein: CASSEAPGENYEQYF. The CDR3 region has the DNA TGTGCCAGCAGTGAAGCTCCGGGGGAGAACTACGAGCAGTACTTC.

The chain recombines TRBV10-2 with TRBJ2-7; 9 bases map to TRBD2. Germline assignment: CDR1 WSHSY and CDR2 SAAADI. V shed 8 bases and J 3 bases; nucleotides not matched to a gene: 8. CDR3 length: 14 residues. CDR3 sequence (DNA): TGCGCCAGCGGGAAGACTAGCGGACGCTACGAGCAGTACTTC. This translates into CASGKTSGRYEQYF.

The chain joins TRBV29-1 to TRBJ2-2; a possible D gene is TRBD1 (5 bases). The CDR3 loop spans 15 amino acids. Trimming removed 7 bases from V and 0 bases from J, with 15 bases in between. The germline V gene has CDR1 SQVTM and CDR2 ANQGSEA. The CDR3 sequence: CSGIKGSANTGELFF. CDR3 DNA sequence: TGCAGCGGGATTAAGGGGTCGGCGAACACCGGGGAGCTGTTTTTT.

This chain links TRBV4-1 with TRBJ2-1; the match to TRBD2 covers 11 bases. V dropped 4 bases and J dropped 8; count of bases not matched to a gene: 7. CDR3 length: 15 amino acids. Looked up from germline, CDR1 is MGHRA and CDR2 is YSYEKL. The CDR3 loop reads CASSRMTSGIDEQFF. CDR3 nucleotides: TGCGCCAGCAGCCGAATGACTAGCGGGATAGATGAGCAGTTCTTC.

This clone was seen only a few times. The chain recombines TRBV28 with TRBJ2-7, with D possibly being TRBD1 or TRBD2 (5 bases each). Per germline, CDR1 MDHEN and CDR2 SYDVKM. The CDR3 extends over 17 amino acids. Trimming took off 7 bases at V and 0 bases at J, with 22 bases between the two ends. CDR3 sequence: CASTSARDRGISYEQYF. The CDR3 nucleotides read TGTGCCAGCACTTCCGCCCGGGATAGGGGCATCTCCTACGAGCAGTACTTC.

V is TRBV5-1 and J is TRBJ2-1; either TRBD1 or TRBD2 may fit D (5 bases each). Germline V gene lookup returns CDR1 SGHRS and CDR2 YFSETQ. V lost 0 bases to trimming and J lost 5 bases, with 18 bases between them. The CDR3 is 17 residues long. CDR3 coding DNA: TGCGCCAGCAGCTTGGAGTTGGGACGGAGAAACAACAATGAGCAGTTCTTC. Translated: CASSLELGRRNNNEQFF. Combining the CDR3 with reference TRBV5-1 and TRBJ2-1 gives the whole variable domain KAGVTQTPRYLIKTRGQQVTLSCSPISGHRSVSWYQQTPGQGLQFLFEYFSETQRNKGNFPGRFSGRQFSNSRSEMNVSTLELGDSALYLCASSLELGRRNNNEQFFGPGTRLTVL.

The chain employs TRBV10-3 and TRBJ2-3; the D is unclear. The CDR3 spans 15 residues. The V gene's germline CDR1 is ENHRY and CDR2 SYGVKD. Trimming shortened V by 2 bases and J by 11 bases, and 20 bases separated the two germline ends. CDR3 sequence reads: CAISELGVAESGQYF. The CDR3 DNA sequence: TGTGCCATCAGTGAGCTTGGGGTGGCAGAATCTGGGCAGTATTTT.